This is a list of T cell receptor beta chains from one sample in a study of read filtering for tumor transcriptome and immune sequencing. TCRdb reprocessed the reads with MiXCR, giving one entry per CDR3 protein. Of around 41,000 distinct CDR3 sequences in the sample, 14% are singletons; the top ten hold more than 15%. The sequenced material came from a population of CD138-negative cells sorted from bone marrow. The receptors stem from a donor aged 40 or older with multiple myeloma. The CDR3 runs from the conserved cysteine through the conserved F or W. A D gene is named only where the DNA matches it firmly. Expanded clones get a size class; other rows say once, few or many, or leave the size out.

D | J | size | V | CDR3 | DNA
TRBD1 | TRBJ2-2 | . | TRBV27 | CASSAGTGNTGELFF | TGTGCCAGCAGTGCCGGGACAGGGAACACCGGGGAGCTGTTTTTT
TRBD1 | TRBJ2-1 | many | TRBV7-8 | CASSFGTGVENEQFF | TGTGCCAGCAGCTTCGGGACAGGGGTCGAGAATGAGCAGTTCTTC
. | TRBJ1-1 | many | TRBV4-3 | CASSLYRWDTEAFF | TGCGCCAGCAGCCTTTACAGGTGGGACACTGAAGCTTTCTTT
. | TRBJ1-5 | few | TRBV7-2 | CASSPYNPYSNQPQHF | TGTGCCAGCAGCCCTTACAATCCATATAGCAATCAGCCCCAGCATTTT
TRBD1 | TRBJ2-3 | few | TRBV20-1 | CSPEAGGTDTQYF | TGCAGTCCCGAGGCAGGGGGTACAGATACGCAGTATTTT
TRBD1 | TRBJ2-7 | . | TRBV19 | CATGQAREQYF | TGTGCCACCGGACAGGCGAGAGAGCAGTACTTC
TRBD1 | TRBJ1-2 | few | TRBV15 | CATSRGRDSQVGYTF | TGTGCCACCAGCAGAGGCCGGGACAGCCAAGTTGGCTACACCTTC
TRBD1 | TRBJ1-1 | many | TRBV27 | CASSSGGSEAFF | TGTGCCAGCAGCTCAGGGGGCAGTGAAGCTTTCTTT
TRBD2 | TRBJ2-1 | many | TRBV2 | CASSQLAGGSYNEQFF | TGTGCCAGCAGCCAACTAGCGGGGGGGTCCTACAATGAGCAGTTCTTC
. | TRBJ2-3 | many | TRBV10-3 | CAISEWLPYMGTDTQYF | TGTGCCATCAGTGAGTGGCTACCCTATATGGGCACAGATACGCAGTATTTT
. | TRBJ1-1 | many | TRBV30 | CAWSGGAESTEAFF | TGTGCCTGGAGTGGAGGGGCCGAAAGCACTGAAGCTTTCTTT
. | TRBJ2-3 | many | TRBV7-7 | CASGRRSTDTQYF | TGTGCTAGTGGTCGGCGGAGCACAGATACGCAGTATTTT
. | TRBJ2-7 | . | TRBV7-2 | CASSLQFEQYF | TGTGCCAGCAGCCTCCAATTCGAGCAGTACTTC
TRBD2 | TRBJ2-1 | many | TRBV28 | CASSSRSRGFDGQFF | TGTGCCAGCAGTTCCCGCTCGCGGGGGTTTGACGGGCAGTTCTTC
. | TRBJ2-2 | many | TRBV3-1 | CASSQTLEIGTGELFF | TGTGCCAGCAGCCAGACCTTGGAAATTGGCACCGGGGAGCTGTTTTTT
. | TRBJ2-1 | many | TRBV12-3/TRBV12-4 | CASSPRDREFF | TGTGCCAGCAGTCCCCGGGACCGGGAGTTCTTC
TRBD1 | TRBJ2-1 | many | TRBV6-4 | CASSRTSGGFEQFF | TGTGCCAGCAGTCGGACCTCAGGGGGATTTGAGCAGTTCTTC
TRBD1 | TRBJ2-7 | many | TRBV19 | CASSMDRGYEQYF | TGTGCCAGTAGTATGGACAGGGGCTACGAGCAGTACTTC
. | TRBJ1-6 | many | TRBV5-1 | CASSRKPDHF | TGCGCCAGCAGCCGGAAACCGGACCACTTT
. | TRBJ2-1 | many | TRBV7-9 | CATQNPGVNEQFF | TGTGCCACACAAAACCCTGGGGTCAATGAGCAGTTCTTC
. | TRBJ2-5 | . | TRBV5-1 | CASSSAQETQYF | TGCGCCAGCAGCTCGGCTCAAGAGACCCAGTACTTC
. | TRBJ2-1 | . | TRBV28 | CASSLSGLGNEQFF | TGTGCCAGCAGTTTAAGCGGGCTGGGCAATGAGCAGTTCTTC
. | TRBJ2-5 | . | TRBV7-2 | CASSFVYQETQYF | TGTGCCAGCAGCTTCGTGTACCAAGAGACCCAGTACTTC
. | TRBJ2-2 | many | TRBV5-1 | CASQRPTSGTGELFF | TGCGCCAGCCAGCGCCCGACTTCTGGAACCGGGGAGCTGTTTTTT
TRBD1 | TRBJ2-5 | . | TRBV7-3 | CASSLSGQGLETQYF | TGTGCCAGCAGCTTATCGGGACAGGGACTAGAGACCCAGTACTTC
TRBD1 | TRBJ2-5 | many | TRBV24-1 | CAIGQGSLQETQYF | TGTGCCATAGGACAGGGAAGCCTCCAAGAGACCCAGTACTTC
. | TRBJ1-1 | many | TRBV6-6 | CASLLLEGPSTEAFF | TGTGCCAGTCTCCTCCTGGAGGGGCCTAGCACTGAAGCTTTCTTT
. | TRBJ2-3 | many | TRBV6-1 | CASSGGTTTDTQYF | TGTGCCAGCAGTGGAGGAACTACCACAGATACGCAGTATTTT
. | TRBJ2-3 | many | TRBV7-9 | CASSPQGTTQYF | TGTGCCAGCAGCCCGCAGGGGACTACGCAGTATTTT
. | TRBJ2-2 | many | TRBV7-9 | CASSTPIQGVTGELFF | TGTGCCAGCAGCACCCCGATACAGGGTGTCACCGGGGAGCTGTTTTTT
. | TRBJ2-7 | few | TRBV5-5 | CASSLSSISYEQYF | TGTGCCAGCAGCTTGTCTTCAATTTCCTACGAGCAGTACTTC
. | TRBJ1-1 | few | TRBV6-1 | CASSRLGVNTEAFF | TGTGCCAGCAGCCGCTTGGGGGTTAACACTGAAGCTTTCTTT
. | TRBJ2-2 | many | TRBV7-9 | CASSSNLLNTGELFF | TGTGCCAGCAGCTCTAACCTCTTGAACACCGGGGAGCTGTTTTTT
. | TRBJ2-1 | . | TRBV20-1 | CSARDGGYSEQFF | TGCAGTGCTAGGGACGGGGGCTACAGTGAGCAGTTCTTC
. | TRBJ1-5 | many | TRBV6-7 | CASSYYGGQPQHF | TGTGCCAGCAGTTACTACGGAGGGCAGCCCCAGCATTTT
. | TRBJ2-1 | many | TRBV5-6 | CASSRGSSYNERFF | TGTGCCAGCAGCAGGGGGAGCTCCTACAATGAGCGGTTCTTC
. | TRBJ1-5 | many | TRBV28 | CASRRNGDGRNQPQHF | TGTGCCAGCAGACGTAATGGGGACGGCAGAAATCAGCCCCAGCATTTT
TRBD1 | TRBJ1-2 | many | TRBV12-3/TRBV12-4 | CASSSDRGKRGYTF | TGTGCCAGCAGTTCCGACAGGGGAAAGCGTGGCTACACCTTC
. | TRBJ1-5 | many | TRBV28 | CASRQTGGNQPQHF | TGTGCCAGCAGGCAGACGGGAGGGAATCAGCCCCAGCATTTT
. | TRBJ1-2 | . | TRBV21-1 | CASSAGTVDGYTF | TGTGCCAGCAGCGCCGGGACAGTCGATGGCTACACCTTC
. | TRBJ2-7 | few | TRBV4-1 | CASSVAGESSCEQYF | TGCGCCAGCAGCGTTGCAGGGGAAAGCTCCTGCGAGCAGTACTTC
. | TRBJ1-2 | . | TRBV4-3 | CASSQDRAFNYGYTF | TGCGCCAGCAGCCAAGATAGGGCGTTCAACTATGGCTACACCTTC
. | TRBJ2-1 | many | TRBV6-5 | CASRQGGSYNEQFF | TGTGCCAGCAGGCAAGGGGGCTCCTACAATGAGCAGTTCTTC
. | TRBJ2-1 | many | TRBV5-6 | CASSSHYNEQFF | TGTGCCAGCAGCTCACACTACAATGAGCAGTTCTTC
TRBD1 | TRBJ1-2 | once | TRBV5-6 | CASCFGRDRGTYGYTF | TGTGCCAGTTGTTTTGGCCGGGACAGGGGCACCTATGGCTACACCTTC
TRBD2 | TRBJ2-1 | many | TRBV12-3/TRBV12-4 | CASSTRDYRGFVEQFF | TGTGCCAGCAGTACCCGGGACTACCGGGGGTTTGTCGAGCAGTTCTTC
TRBD2 | TRBJ2-3 | many | TRBV6-5 | CASRGAGFTDTQYF | TGTGCCAGCCGGGGAGCGGGGTTCACAGATACGCAGTATTTT
. | TRBJ2-1 | many | TRBV20-1 | CSATRTGNYEQFF | TGCAGTGCCACCCGGACGGGGAACTATGAGCAGTTCTTC
TRBD2 | TRBJ2-2 | many | TRBV30 | CAWSVRGGTGELFF | TGTGCCTGGAGTGTGCGGGGGGGCACCGGGGAGCTGTTTTTT
. | TRBJ2-7 | many | TRBV10-3 | CAISESTGFNEQYF | TGTGCCATCAGTGAGTCCACAGGGTTCAACGAGCAGTACTTC
TRBD1 | TRBJ1-4 | . | TRBV3-1 | CASSQGAGQGTIGVEKLFF | TGTGCCAGCAGCCAAGGAGCGGGACAGGGGACCATCGGGGTTGAAAAACTGTTTTTT
. | TRBJ2-3 | many | TRBV20-1 | CSAKDRSSTDTQYF | TGCAGTGCTAAGGACAGATCTAGCACAGATACGCAGTATTTT
TRBD2 | TRBJ2-1 | . | TRBV19 | CASSISGGYNGQFF | TGTGCCAGTAGTATCAGCGGGGGCTATAATGGGCAGTTCTTC
. | TRBJ1-3 | many | TRBV4-1 | CASRSEGNTIYF | TGCGCCAGCAGGTCGGAGGGAAACACCATATATTTT
. | TRBJ2-4 | many | TRBV28 | CASSLEGPVAKNIQYF | TGTGCCAGCAGTTTAGAAGGCCCCGTAGCCAAAAACATTCAGTACTTC